This TCR beta chain was identified in a study of shared clonotypes between healthy human individuals. The input for sorted-subset replicate PCRs was around 0.2 ug DNA, about 29,000 T cell genomes. The data were produced by immunoSEQ multiplex PCR, yet TCRdb's version contains in-frame clones alone and is incomplete. The data hold roughly 2.1 million clones, with around 93% observed a single time. Notes on the study in general: Estimated richness values were generally larger in naive subsets than in memory subsets. The generation probabilities recorded for non-shared clonotypes fell below those of clonotypes shared by all four donors.

This CDR3 spans 14 amino acids. V was cut by 4 bases and J by 0 bases, with 13 bases left in between. Germline V lookup: CDR1 SQVTM, CDR2 ANQGSEA. On this clone: The antigen is not known.

The naive CD8 population came from CD45RO-negative cells selected for CCR7, without terminally differentiated effector memory CD45RA+ cells. V usage is TRBV29-1 and J usage is TRBJ2-7, with D perhaps being TRBD1 or TRBD2 (5 bases each). Sequenced input: naive CD8+ T cells from PBMCs. The sequence was collected from a man between 18 and 35 years old in good health. Some clones in this sample may be carry-over from other donors' samples. The CDR3 here is CSVGVGTSSYEQYF. The CDR3 DNA follows: TGCAGCGTTGGAGTCGGGACCAGCTCCTACGAGCAGTACTTC.